This is a list of T cell receptor beta chains from one sample in a study of Ad26.COV2.S vaccination and SARS-CoV-2 variants. Here immunoSEQ multiplex PCR was the method, and the copy in TCRdb shows in-frame clones only, minus some. The table has hundreds of thousands of clones, roughly 91% seen once. This specimen was peripheral blood, taken in a trial of Ad26.COV2.S vaccine versus placebo. The receptors shown here come from a person between 18 and 65 years old who received the Ad26.COV2.S COVID-19 vaccine or a placebo. Both conserved end residues are part of each CDR3. The D gene is left open where the match is weak. Only some rows state a clone size, as once, few, many or a class for expanded clones.

clone size | D gene | J gene | V gene | CDR3 DNA | CDR3 protein
- | - | TRBJ2-1 | TRBV6-5 | TGTGCCAGCAGTTCCCAGGGGCGGAATGAGCAGTTCTTC | CASSSQGRNEQFF
once | - | TRBJ1-2 | TRBV2 | TGTGCCAGCAGTGAAAGGAACTATGGCTACACCTTC | CASSERNYGYTF
- | - | TRBJ1-6 | TRBV25-1 | TGTGCCAGCTGTTTTTCGGATAATTCACCCCTCCACTTT | CASCFSDNSPLHF
- | - | TRBJ2-3 | TRBV16 | TGTGCCAGCAGCCAAATGGAGGGCACAGATACGCAGTATTTT | CASSQMEGTDTQYF
- | TRBD1 | TRBJ2-7 | TRBV7-9 | TGTGCCAGCAGCTTAGCGCCCGACAGGGGTTTGTACGAGCAGTACTTC | CASSLAPDRGLYEQYF
- | - | TRBJ2-5 | TRBV28 | TGTGCCAGCAGCCCACAGGGTAGGTCGGAGACCCAGTACTTC | CASSPQGRSETQYF
- | - | TRBJ1-6 | TRBV28 | TGTGCCAGCACTCCAGGGAGAAATAATTCACCCCTCCACTTT | CASTPGRNNSPLHF
- | - | TRBJ2-2 | TRBV6-5 | TGTGCCAGCAGTTACGGGTCTAGCAGAAACACCGGGGAGCTGTTTTTT | CASSYGSSRNTGELFF
- | - | TRBJ2-1 | TRBV21-1 | TGTGCCAGCACCCTCCCGCAAGGACAGGGGAGTAGGGCTACGACCTACAATGAGCAGTTCTTC | CASTLPQGQGSRATTYNEQFF
- | - | TRBJ1-6 | TRBV6-5 | TGTGCCAGCAGTTACGAGGGGTGGATCTCACCCCTCCACTTT | CASSYEGWISPLHF
- | - | TRBJ2-5 | TRBV28 | TGTGCCAGCAATAGAGGAGGGGCAGGAGAGACCCAGTACTTC | CASNRGGAGETQYF
- | TRBD1 | TRBJ2-7 | TRBV14 | TGTGCCAGCAGCCAAGAGAGGGGGCGCTCCCACGAGCAGTACTTC | CASSQERGRSHEQYF
- | TRBD1 | TRBJ1-5 | TRBV5-6 | TGTGCCAGCAGCTTGGGCAGGGGGAATCAGCCCCAGCATTTT | CASSLGRGNQPQHF
once | TRBD2 | TRBJ2-1 | TRBV28 | TGTGCCAGCAGTTCACCTAGCGGGAGGAGGCTCAATGAGCAGTTCTTC | CASSSPSGRRLNEQFF
- | - | TRBJ1-5 | TRBV27 | TGTGCCATCGGACAGCTCAATCAGCCCCAGCATTTT | CAIGQLNQPQHF
once | - | TRBJ2-2 | TRBV19 | TGTGCCAGTAAAGCGGTTACCGGGGAGCTGTTTTTT | CASKAVTGELFF
once | - | TRBJ1-6 | TRBV27 | TGTGCCAGCAGTTTGTACAGAGCTTCTGGGTCACCCCTCCACTTT | CASSLYRASGSPLHF
- | - | TRBJ1-6 | TRBV4-3 | TGCGCCAGCAGCCAAGATCCTACGACGAGGGGACATAATTCACCCCTCCACTTT | CASSQDPTTRGHNSPLHF
- | - | TRBJ2-7 | TRBV12-2 | TGTGCAAGTCGCTTAGGGACTGATGGACTAGCGCCGAAACTCTACGAGCAGTACTTC | CASRLGTDGLAPKLYEQYF
once | TRBD1 | TRBJ1-5 | TRBV6-5 | TGTGCCAGCAGCATACAGGGGGCTAGCAATCAGCCCCAGCATTTT | CASSIQGASNQPQHF
- | - | TRBJ1-5 | TRBV30 | TGTGCCTGGGAAGGGGGAAACAATCAGCCCCAGCATTTT | CAWEGGNNQPQHF
- | TRBD2 | TRBJ2-1 | TRBV30 | TGTGCCTGGAGTTTAGCGGGAACCAATGAGCAGTTCTTC | CAWSLAGTNEQFF
few | TRBD1 | TRBJ2-2 | TRBV27 | TGTGCCAGCAGTTTGAGGACAGGGGGTTACACCGGGGAGCTGTTTTTT | CASSLRTGGYTGELFF
- | TRBD2 | TRBJ2-7 | TRBV2 | TGTGCCAGCAGTGAACTGCGGGAGGGCCGCTACGAGCAGTACTTC | CASSELREGRYEQYF
- | - | TRBJ1-3 | TRBV28 | TGTGCCAGCAGTACTCGAAATGCTGGAAACACCATATATTTT | CASSTRNAGNTIYF
- | - | TRBJ1-6 | TRBV6-5 | TGTGCCAGCCGCCTGTGGGCAGGGGATCATTCACCCCTCCACTTT | CASRLWAGDHSPLHF
- | - | TRBJ1-1 | TRBV5-1 | TGCGCCAGCAGCTTGAGGGAGGGTTCGAACACTGAAGCTTTCTTT | CASSLREGSNTEAFF
- | - | TRBJ1-3 | TRBV7-9 | TGTGCCAGCAGCTTTTCAGGGGACACCATATATTTT | CASSFSGDTIYF
- | TRBD1 | TRBJ1-5 | TRBV4-1 | TGCGCCAGCAGCCAATTAGGAACCGGGACAGGGGAGGTTAGCAATCAGCCCCAGCATTTT | CASSQLGTGTGEVSNQPQHF
- | - | TRBJ2-7 | TRBV7-8 | TGTGCCAGCAGCTTAGCGTTCCGGGGCCCGTACGAGCAGTACTTC | CASSLAFRGPYEQYF
- | TRBD1 | TRBJ2-2 | TRBV19 | TGTGCCAGTAGTTCGGGACAGGGAAGCACCGGGGAGCTGTTTTTT | CASSSGQGSTGELFF
few | TRBD1 | TRBJ2-6 | TRBV5-5 | TGTGCCAGCAGCACGACAGGGGCTGGGGCCAACGTCCTGACTTTC | CASSTTGAGANVLTF
- | TRBD1 | TRBJ1-1 | TRBV19 | TGTGCCAGTAGTATACAGGGGGTCAGCACTGAAGCTTTCTTT | CASSIQGVSTEAFF
- | - | TRBJ1-1 | TRBV29-1 | TGCAGCGTTGAAGAAGGTTGGCGAGGTGCTTTCTTT | CSVEEGWRGAFF
- | - | TRBJ1-2 | TRBV24-1 | TGTGCCACCAGTGAGACAGGCGGTAGCTATGGCTACACCTTC | CATSETGGSYGYTF
- | - | TRBJ2-7 | TRBV9 | TGTGCCAGCAGCGTAGCTTCAGGAATTGTCTACGAGCAGTACTTC | CASSVASGIVYEQYF
- | - | TRBJ1-4 | TRBV6-6 | TGTGCCAGCAAGCCCCAGGGAACTAATGAAAAACTGTTTTTT | CASKPQGTNEKLFF
once | TRBD1 | TRBJ1-3 | TRBV5-1 | TGCGCCAGCAGCGGGGGACAGGTACGCTCTGGAAACACCATATATTTT | CASSGGQVRSGNTIYF
- | - | TRBJ2-3 | TRBV7-3 | TGTGCCAGCAGCTTATGGGGTTCGTCGGATACGCAGTATTTT | CASSLWGSSDTQYF
- | TRBD2 | TRBJ2-7 | TRBV30 | TGTGCCTGGAGTGTAGCGGGATCCTACGAGCAGTACTTC | CAWSVAGSYEQYF
- | - | TRBJ2-2 | TRBV5-4 | TGTGCCAGCAGCTTGGCAGGGAACCGGTTCGGGGAGCTGTTTTTT | CASSLAGNRFGELFF
- | - | TRBJ1-1 | TRBV6-5 | TGTGCCAGCAGTTACTCGAGGCGGAGGGCGAACACTGAAGCTTTCTTT | CASSYSRRRANTEAFF
once | TRBD1 | TRBJ2-2 | TRBV5-5 | TGTGCCAGCAGCTCGCTGACAGGGGAAAGGGTCGCCGGGGAGCTGTTTTTT | CASSSLTGERVAGELFF
- | - | TRBJ1-1 | TRBV19 | TGTGCCAGTAACCCTTTGGGGGAGAACACTGAAGCTTTCTTT | CASNPLGENTEAFF
- | TRBD1 | TRBJ1-4 | TRBV28 | TGTGCCAGCAGTTCCCCCCTGACAGGGGTTGAAAAACTGTTTTTT | CASSSPLTGVEKLFF
- | - | TRBJ1-2 | TRBV6-2/TRBV6-3 | TGTGCCAGCAGTCCCCAGTTGGGGGTAGGCTATGGCTACACCTTC | CASSPQLGVGYGYTF
- | - | TRBJ1-5 | TRBV29-1 | TGCAGCGCCTTGGGAACAGGGCCGGATCAGCCCCAGCATTTT | CSALGTGPDQPQHF
once | - | TRBJ2-2 | TRBV7-2 | TGTGCCAGCAGCAAACAGGGACGGAACACCGGGGAGCTGTTTTTT | CASSKQGRNTGELFF
once | TRBD2 | TRBJ2-2 | TRBV2 | TGTGCCAGCAGCGACCCGGGACTAGCAGCGAACACCGGGGAGCTGTTTTTT | CASSDPGLAANTGELFF
- | TRBD2 | TRBJ2-7 | TRBV4-2 | TGTGCCAGCAGCCAAGCTCCTAGCGGGACCAACGAGCAGTACTTC | CASSQAPSGTNEQYF
- | TRBD2 | TRBJ2-2 | TRBV2 | TGTGCCAGCAGTGAAATTCTAGCGGGGATAGGGGAGCTGTTTTTT | CASSEILAGIGELFF
- | TRBD1 | TRBJ2-2 | TRBV18 | TGTGCCAGCTCACCAGAGGGGGCTGGCACCGGGGAGCTGTTTTTT | CASSPEGAGTGELFF
- | TRBD1 | TRBJ1-6 | TRBV27 | TGTGCCAGCAGTTTGAGGGACAGAGATAATTCACCCCTCCACTTT | CASSLRDRDNSPLHF
- | - | TRBJ2-2 | TRBV4-1 | TGCGCCAGCAGCCCAAGGGGGCGGGAGCGGACCGGGGAGCTGTTTTTT | CASSPRGRERTGELFF
- | - | TRBJ2-7 | TRBV28 | TGTGCCAGCAGATCAACAGGGAAGAACTACGAGCAGTACTTC | CASRSTGKNYEQYF
- | - | TRBJ2-1 | TRBV7-2 | TGTGCCAGCAGCTTAGCGTTTAAGGATGAGCAGTTCTTC | CASSLAFKDEQFF